This TCR beta chain was observed in a study of blood T cell repertoires in COVID-19. V shed 3 bases and J 7 bases; nucleotides not matched to a gene: 9. This CDR3 has 15 amino acids. Germline values: CDR1 SGHDT, CDR2 YYEEEE. Profiled with immunoSEQ multiplex PCR; TCRdb holds only in-frame clones, not every one. The sample has 25,000 to 35,000 clones, roughly 85% seen once; the top ten hold 7.5% to 10%. This chain uses TRBV5-6 with TRBJ2-3, with TRBD2 matching over 9 bases. The receptor's source is a man older than 75 with active COVID-19. Sequencing input: peripheral blood. CDR3 coding DNA: TGTGCCAGCAGCTCTTGGGGACTAGCCTTAAATACGCAGTATTTT. Translated: CASSSWGLALNTQYF.